One and the same sample provided the 14 T cell receptor beta chains below, sequenced in a study of blood T cell repertoires in COVID-19. Clones were sequenced by immunoSEQ multiplex PCR, and TCRdb holds only the in-frame ones, with some missing. Counted here are 250,000 to 350,000 clones, around nine tenths occurring once; the ten biggest clones make up roughly 0.8%. The sequenced sample consisted of peripheral blood. These receptors originate from a man in his thirties or forties with acute or convalescent COVID-19.

The CDR3 DNA sequence: TGCGCCAGCAGCGTAGCGGGAGGGCCCTACGAGCAGTACTTC. It is translated as CASSVAGGPYEQYF. The chain links TRBV5-1 to TRBJ2-7; TRBD2 aligns across 11 bases. CDR1 and CDR2 (germline): SGHRS, YFSETQ. After removal of 4 bases from V and 2 bases from J, the junction contained 2 bases not matched to a gene. The CDR3 covers 14 residues.

The chain uses TRBV10-3 and TRBJ2-2, with a possible D match to TRBD2 (6 bases). The V end lost 6 bases, the J end lost 2 bases, and 13 bases lay between the germline ends. There are 15 residues in the CDR3. Looked up from germline, CDR1 is ENHRY and CDR2 is SYGVKD. The CDR3 nucleotides are TGTGCCATCAGAGACCGGGACTCAAACACCGGGGAGCTGTTTTTT. Amino acids: CAIRDRDSNTGELFF.

This clone was seen just once. This chain connects TRBV19 to TRBJ1-1; the D gene is possibly TRBD1 (5 bases). The CDR3 totals 16 residues. V lost 3 bases to trimming and J lost 3 bases, with 17 bases between them. Per the germline V gene, CDR1 is LNHDA and CDR2 is SQIVND (reference sequence). The CDR3 loop reads CASSIRGRGTHTEAFF. CDR3 nucleotides: TGTGCCAGTAGTATCAGAGGGCGGGGCACCCACACTGAAGCTTTCTTT.

The V call is TRBV4-1, the J call TRBJ2-7, with 7 positions matching TRBD1. There are 15 residues in the CDR3. The germline V gene has CDR1 MGHRA and CDR2 YSYEKL. Trimming cost V 1 base and J 1 base; bases outside gene matches: 4. CDR3 sequence: CASSQAWGQSYEQYF. In DNA, the CDR3 is TGCGCCAGCAGCCAAGCTTGGGGACAGTCCTACGAGCAGTACTTC.

The chain carries TRBV12-5 and TRBJ2-1; 9 bases agree with TRBD2. From germline, CDR1 is LGHNT and CDR2 FRNRAP. V was clipped by 1 base and J by 12 bases; unmatched bases: 7. This CDR3 has 14 amino acids. CDR3 DNA sequence: TGTGCTAGTGGTTTGGAAAGGCGGGGGGGCGCGCAGTTCTTC. The encoded protein is CASGLERRGGAQFF.

The chain is built from TRBV12-3 or TRBV12-4 and TRBJ1-1; D is ambiguous. V was pared by 7 bases and J by 0 bases, with 9 bases between. The CDR3 extends over 13 amino acids. This CDR3 is CASTVNLNTEAFF. For the CDR3, the DNA is TGTGCCAGCACTGTCAACTTGAACACTGAAGCTTTCTTT.

The chain has TRBV7-3 and TRBJ2-3; 14 bases map to TRBD2. V dropped 3 bases and J dropped 6; count of bases not matched to a gene: 5. CDR1 and CDR2 from the germline V gene are SGHTA and FQGTGA. The CDR3 spans 16 residues. CDR3 DNA: TGTGCCAGCAGCTTGGGACTAGCGGGGGACTTCGATACGCAGTATTTT. It encodes CASSLGLAGDFDTQYF.

Here the CDR3 reads CASQDRGRWGYTF. CDR3 bases: TGTGCCAGCCAGGACAGGGGGCGATGGGGCTACACCTTC. The V call is TRBV6-5, the J call TRBJ1-2; 11 positions match TRBD1. Germline loops: CDR1 MNHEY, CDR2 SVGAGI. J gave up 8 bases and V 8 bases, and 7 bases lay outside the gene matches. There are 13 residues in the CDR3.

The chain has TRBV28 and TRBJ2-7, with 10 bases aligning to TRBD2. Trimming removed 5 bases from V and 2 bases from J; junction bases left unmatched: 9. CDR1 and CDR2 (germline): MDHEN, SYDVKM. This CDR3 region has 16 residues. This CDR3 reads CASSRLESGRAYEQYF. CDR3 sequence (DNA): TGTGCCAGCAGTAGACTCGAAAGCGGGAGGGCCTACGAGCAGTACTTC.

In regard to this clone: Other DNA sequences in this sample translate to the same CDR3. This CDR3 reads CAWNRGGNQPQHF. The CDR3 coding sequence is TGTGCCTGGAATCGAGGGGGAAATCAGCCCCAGCATTTT. V gene TRBV30 combines with J gene TRBJ1-5, with a weak D call TRBD1 (6 bases). The germline V gene has CDR1 GTSNPN and CDR2 SVGIG (reference sequence). Between the trimmed V and J ends, which lost 4 bases and 4 bases, there was a span of 11 bases. The CDR3 has 13 amino acids.

The chain joins TRBV9 to TRBJ2-7; D is undetermined. The CDR3 covers 15 residues. V lost 4 bases and J lost 0, with 14 bases in between. The germline gives CDR1 SGDLS, CDR2 YYNGEE. The CDR3, as DNA: TGTGCCAGCAGCCCAAGCATTAGCAGCTCCTACGAGCAGTACTTC. As protein: CASSPSISSSYEQYF.

V and J are TRBV5-6 and TRBJ2-5; possibly TRBD2 for D (5 bases). Germline V gives CDR1 SGHDT, CDR2 YYEEEE. V lost 1 base, J lost 5 bases, and 9 bases lay in between. The CDR3 totals 13 residues. This chain's CDR3 is CASSLPSSETQYF. CDR3 sequence (DNA): TGTGCCAGCAGCTTGCCTAGCTCCGAGACCCAGTACTTC.

The chain couples TRBV3-1 (or the pseudogene TRBV3-2) to TRBJ2-5; tentative D call: TRBD2 (5 bases). The CDR3 runs to 15 residues. With 4 bases removed from V and 2 bases from J, the gap between germline ends came to 14 bases. Germline CDR1 LGHDT, CDR2 YNNKEL (reference sequence). The CDR3 DNA is TGTGCCAGCAGCCTCAGCATGGGAGTTCAAGAGACCCAGTACTTC. Translation gives CASSLSMGVQETQYF.

This clone has just one count. The V call is TRBV10-3, the J call TRBJ1-1; D remains unclear. The V gene's germline CDR1 is ENHRY and CDR2 SYGVKD. The CDR3 extends over 11 amino acids. The V end was cut by 9 bases, the J end by 5 bases, with 10 bases between. The CDR3 loop reads CAIWTRTEAFF. The CDR3, as DNA: TGTGCCATTTGGACTCGGACTGAAGCTTTCTTT.